Listed below are T cell receptor beta chains from one sample, sequenced in a study of T cell responses to AZD1222 COVID-19 vaccine. The data were produced by immunoSEQ multiplex PCR, yet TCRdb's version contains in-frame clones alone and is incomplete. The repertoire holds more than 95,000 clones, with 82% as singletons. Sequenced here: peripheral blood, sampled on day 0 of AZD1222 vaccination. Source of these receptors: an adult in good health. CDR3s leave out the opening cysteine and the closing phenylalanine or tryptophan. The order of the fields is V gene, clone size, CDR3 protein. Expanded clones are given a class, and other clones once, few, many or no size at all.

TRBV30 . AYLDWETQY
TRBV18 . ASSPRPEEHYEQY
TRBV29-1 few SVHTGTTDGYT
TRBV4-2 . ASSQDGQESYEQY
TRBV6-2/TRBV6-3 few ASSPGQTVLYGYT
TRBV5-5 . ASSLYGPNTEAF
TRBV14 . ASSHSGQGYGYT
TRBV12-3/TRBV12-4 few ASSPGLRTEAF
TRBV27 . ASSLAEGSYNEQF
TRBV23-1 . ASSQPGTGPPEAF
TRBV5-1 . ASSGNLAGSGETQY
TRBV2 . ASRGTGRATNEKLF
TRBV5-6 . ASSFEGTEAF
TRBV6-2/TRBV6-3 . ASSNGQGVSRAF
TRBV7-2 . ASSLRASEKLF
TRBV3-1/TRBV3-2 . ASSQLSPPSTDTQY
TRBV19 . ASSIAREGSPLH
TRBV28 few ASRFSKGSGNTIY
TRBV18 . ASSLGQLANYGYT
TRBV5-4 . ASRLDRGSYNEQF
TRBV4-3 . ASSQEGMATEAF
TRBV6-1 . ASSEGTGFNTADTQY
TRBV4-2 once ASSQVGNSGANVLT
TRBV4-3 . ASSQETGGGYGYT
TRBV4-2 . ASSQVIQREAF
TRBV12-3/TRBV12-4 . ASSSNTGELF
TRBV6-5 . ASSYLGNKYNEQF
TRBV10-2 once ASSQDSTGELF
TRBV29-1 . SVEAHHYGYT
TRBV7-9 many ASSQGQGTSSYNSPLH
TRBV19 . ASSIEGPGATNEKLF
TRBV5-1 . ASSSQSSSTDTQY
TRBV3-1/TRBV3-2 . ASSHAGAAQPQH
TRBV7-2 . ASSPRVLSYGYT
TRBV5-6 . ASSLVGTGGAAF
TRBV19 once ASSISDRNTDTQY
TRBV9 . ASSVTSGGPGTQY
TRBV5-1 once ASSLSGGFNYGYT
TRBV7-9 few ASFDNSKGGYT
TRBV14 . ASSQDRGRPNEKLF
TRBV19 . ASSIGRGGQETQY
TRBV10-3 . AAQEDTDTQY
TRBV7-9 . ASQKKGWDTGELF
TRBV3-1/TRBV3-2 . ASSQMNTEAF
TRBV5-4 . ASSLDNQPQH
TRBV9 . ASSVVGRKGPYNEQF
TRBV2 . ASSQSETQY
TRBV7-2 . ASSSRTGGPEAF
TRBV5-4 . ASSLKGDVIYGYT
TRBV27 . ASRTFRGESYNEQF